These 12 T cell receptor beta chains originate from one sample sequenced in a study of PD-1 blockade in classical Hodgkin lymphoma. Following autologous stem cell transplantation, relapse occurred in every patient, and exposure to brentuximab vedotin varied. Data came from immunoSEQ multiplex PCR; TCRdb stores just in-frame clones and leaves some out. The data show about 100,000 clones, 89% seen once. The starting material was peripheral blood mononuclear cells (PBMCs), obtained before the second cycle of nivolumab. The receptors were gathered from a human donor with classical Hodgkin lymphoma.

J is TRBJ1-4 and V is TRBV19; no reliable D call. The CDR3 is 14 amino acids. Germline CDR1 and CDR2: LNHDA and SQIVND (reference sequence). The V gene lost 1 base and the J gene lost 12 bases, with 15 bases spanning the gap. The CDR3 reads CASSIVYGSLELFF. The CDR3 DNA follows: TGTGCCAGTAGTATAGTATATGGTTCCCTGGAACTGTTTTTT.

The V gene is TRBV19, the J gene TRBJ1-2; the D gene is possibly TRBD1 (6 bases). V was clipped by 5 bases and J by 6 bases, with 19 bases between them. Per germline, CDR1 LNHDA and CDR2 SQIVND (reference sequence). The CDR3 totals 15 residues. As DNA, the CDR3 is TGTGCCAGTAGTCCGTGGGGGCAGACCTGGAATGGCTACACCTTC. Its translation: CASSPWGQTWNGYTF.

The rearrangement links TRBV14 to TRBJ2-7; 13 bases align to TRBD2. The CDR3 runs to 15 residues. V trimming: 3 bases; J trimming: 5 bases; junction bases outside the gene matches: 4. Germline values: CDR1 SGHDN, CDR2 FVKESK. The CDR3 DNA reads TGTGCCAGCAGCCAGGGACTAGCGGGAAATAACGAGCAGTACTTC. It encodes CASSQGLAGNNEQYF.

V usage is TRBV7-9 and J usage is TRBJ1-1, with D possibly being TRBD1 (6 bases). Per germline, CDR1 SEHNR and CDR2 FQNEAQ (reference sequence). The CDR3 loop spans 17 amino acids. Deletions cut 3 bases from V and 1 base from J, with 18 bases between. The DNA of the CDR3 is TGTGCCAGCAGCTTCGTGCGGGGGGCGCAGGGGAACACTGAAGCTTTCTTT. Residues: CASSFVRGAQGNTEAFF.

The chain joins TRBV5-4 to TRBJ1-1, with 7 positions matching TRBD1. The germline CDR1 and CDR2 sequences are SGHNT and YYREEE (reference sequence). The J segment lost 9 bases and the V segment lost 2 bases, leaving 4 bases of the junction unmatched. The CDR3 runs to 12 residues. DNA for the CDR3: TGTGCCAGCAGCTTAGGGACAGAGAAAGCTTTCTTT. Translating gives CASSLGTEKAFF.

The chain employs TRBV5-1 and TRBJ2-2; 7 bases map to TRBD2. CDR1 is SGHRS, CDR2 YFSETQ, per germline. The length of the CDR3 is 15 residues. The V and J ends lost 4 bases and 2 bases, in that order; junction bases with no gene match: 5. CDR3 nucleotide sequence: TGCGCCAGCAGCGACCGACTAGCCAACACCGGGGAGCTGTTTTTT. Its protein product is CASSDRLANTGELFF.

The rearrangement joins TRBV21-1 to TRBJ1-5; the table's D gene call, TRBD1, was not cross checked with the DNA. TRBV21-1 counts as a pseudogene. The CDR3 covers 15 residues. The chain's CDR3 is CASTSRGTPNQPQHF. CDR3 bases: TGTGCCAGCACCTCTCGAGGGACACCCAATCAGCCCCAGCATTTT.

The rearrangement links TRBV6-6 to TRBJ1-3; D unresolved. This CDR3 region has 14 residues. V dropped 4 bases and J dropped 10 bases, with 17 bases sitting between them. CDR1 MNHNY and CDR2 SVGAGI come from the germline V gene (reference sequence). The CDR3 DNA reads TGTGCCAGCAGTTCCAAGCGGGAGGGAGGGACCATATATTTT. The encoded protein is CASSSKREGGTIYF.

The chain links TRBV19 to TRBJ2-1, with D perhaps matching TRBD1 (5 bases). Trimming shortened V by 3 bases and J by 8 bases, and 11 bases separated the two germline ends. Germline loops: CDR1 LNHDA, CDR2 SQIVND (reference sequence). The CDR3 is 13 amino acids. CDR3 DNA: TGTGCCAGTAGTATCAGGGCGGCCGATGAGCAGTTCTTC. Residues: CASSIRAADEQFF.

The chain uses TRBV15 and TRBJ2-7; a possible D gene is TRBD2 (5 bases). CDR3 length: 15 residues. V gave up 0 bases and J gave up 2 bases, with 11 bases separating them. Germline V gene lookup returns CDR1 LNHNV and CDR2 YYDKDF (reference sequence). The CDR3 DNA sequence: TGTGCCACCAGCAGAGATGATTCGGGAACCTACGAGCAGTACTTC. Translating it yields CATSRDDSGTYEQYF.

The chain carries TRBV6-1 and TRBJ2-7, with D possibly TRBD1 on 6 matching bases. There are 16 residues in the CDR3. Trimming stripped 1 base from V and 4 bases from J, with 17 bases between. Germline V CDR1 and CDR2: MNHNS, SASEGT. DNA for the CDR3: TGTGCCAGCAGTGAAGGCTCAGGGCAGGGGCGTTACGAGCAGTACTTC. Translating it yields CASSEGSGQGRYEQYF.

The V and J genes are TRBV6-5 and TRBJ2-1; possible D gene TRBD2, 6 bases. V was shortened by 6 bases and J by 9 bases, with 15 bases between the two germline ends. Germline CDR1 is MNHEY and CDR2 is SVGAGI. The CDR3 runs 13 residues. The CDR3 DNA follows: TGTGCCAGCAGGGACCCTAGCGATGGTGAGCAGTTCTTC. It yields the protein CASRDPSDGEQFF.